The next 24 T cell receptor beta chains were all read from a single sample in a study of cytomegalovirus exposure and HLA in healthy donors. Use of 60 Vbeta and 13 Jbeta primers characterized the PCR. Here immunoSEQ multiplex PCR was the method, and the copy in TCRdb shows in-frame clones only, minus some. The data contain under 150,000 clones, roughly two thirds of them singletons. The sample comprised PBMCs. The receptors here all came from a young man in good health and CMV-seropositive.

V usage is TRBV5-1 and J usage is TRBJ2-5, with 7 bases that match TRBD1. The V gene's germline CDR1 is SGHRS and CDR2 YFSETQ. This CDR3 is built from 14 residues. J gave up 5 bases and V 1 base, and 5 bases lay outside the gene matches. CDR3 nucleotides: TGCGCCAGCAGCTTGAAGGGGGCGGAGGAGACCCAGTACTTC. Its translation: CASSLKGAEETQYF.

The V and J genes are TRBV2 and TRBJ2-2; 7 bases line up with TRBD1. The CDR3 consists of 16 residues. The V segment lost 4 bases and the J segment 4 bases; nucleotides outside the gene matches: 9. Germline CDR1 and CDR2: SNHLY and FYNNEI. The CDR3 region has the DNA TGTGCCAGCAGTGTAAGGGGGCTCCGTGGCACCGGGGAGCTGTTTTTT. Residues: CASSVRGLRGTGELFF.

The chain carries TRBV30 and TRBJ2-7, with TRBD2 identical over 10 bases. Germline CDR1 is GTSNPN and CDR2 is SVGIG (reference sequence). The CDR3 covers 14 residues. V gave up 8 bases and J gave up 7 bases; unmatched junction bases: 14. The chain's CDR3 is CARKSAGGPEEQYF. CDR3 in DNA: TGTGCCCGGAAGTCAGCGGGAGGGCCAGAGGAGCAGTACTTC.

The chain employs TRBV5-6 and TRBJ1-1; no clear D. V lost 5 bases and J lost 3, with 11 bases in between. Germline CDR1 reads SGHDT; CDR2 reads YYEEEE. The CDR3 has 13 residues. The CDR3 spells CASRVGTHTEAFF. The CDR3 region has the DNA TGTGCCAGCAGAGTGGGCACCCACACTGAAGCTTTCTTT.

In its sample, this clone was seen a few times. The CDR3 DNA reads as TGTGCCAGCTCACCAATGAGAGACTGGCCTGAAGCTTTCTTT. This sequence encodes CASSPMRDWPEAFF. The J gene is TRBJ1-1, the V gene TRBV18; D unresolved. In germline, CDR1 is KGHSH, CDR2 LQKENI. CDR3 size: 14 residues. Trimming took off 2 bases at V and 6 bases at J, with 13 bases between the two ends.

This clone was seen more than once but under ten times. The V call is TRBV11-3, the J call TRBJ2-1, with 11 bases lining up with TRBD2. CDR1 is SGHNT and CDR2 is YENEEA in the germline V gene. This CDR3 has 14 amino acids. V trimming: 5 bases; J trimming: 10 bases; junction bases outside the gene matches: 7. The CDR3 nucleotides are TGTGCCAGCAGCAGACTAGCGGGGAGCGGGGAGCAGTTCTTC. Its translation is CASSRLAGSGEQFF. Drawing the rest from reference TRBV11-3 and TRBJ2-1, the complete variable domain is EAGVVQSPRYKIIEKKQPVAFWCNPISGHNTLYWYLQNLGQGPELLIRYENEEAVDDSQLPKDRFSAERLKGVDSTLKIQPAELGDSAVYLCASSRLAGSGEQFFGPGTRLTVL.

The chain uses TRBV12-2 and TRBJ2-7; the table calls TRBD2, which could not be checked here. TRBV12-2 is flagged as a pseudogene. This CDR3 is built from 16 residues. Written as DNA, the CDR3 is TGTGCAAGTCGCTTAGGTAGTAGCGGGCCTCCCTACGAGCAGTACTTC. This encodes CASRLGSSGPPYEQYF.

The chain employs TRBV12-5 and TRBJ1-4; 12 bases agree with TRBD1. Germline V gives CDR1 LGHNT, CDR2 FRNRAP. CDR3 length: 14 residues. V dropped 6 bases and J dropped 12; count of bases not matched to a gene: 8. The CDR3 bases are TGTGCTAGTGGCTCCGGGACAGGGGGCGAAGAACTGTTTTTT. This codes for CASGSGTGGEELFF.

This clone came up a few times. V and J are TRBV5-6 and TRBJ1-1, with D tentatively TRBD1 (5 bases). The CDR3 covers 14 residues. V shed 1 base and J shed 5 bases, with 12 bases lying between them. From germline, CDR1 is SGHDT and CDR2 YYEEEE. CDR3 in DNA: TGTGCCAGCAGCTTGTGGGGCAGAGATACTGAAGCTTTCTTT. Its translation is CASSLWGRDTEAFF.

This chain joins TRBV6-5 and TRBJ1-1; D ambiguous. Germline values: CDR1 MNHEY, CDR2 SVGAGI. This CDR3 region has 16 residues. Trimming removed 0 bases at V and 0 bases at J, with 11 bases between. The CDR3: CASSYSLTGLNTEAFF. CDR3 DNA sequence: TGTGCCAGCAGTTACTCGCTGACGGGTTTGAACACTGAAGCTTTCTTT.

CDR3 region: CASSLGAGHYNEQFF. DNA for the CDR3: TGTGCCAGCAGCTTAGGGGCAGGTCACTACAATGAGCAGTTCTTC. The chain links TRBV11-3 to TRBJ2-1, with D hard to call. The CDR3 is made up of 15 amino acids. In germline, CDR1 is SGHNT, CDR2 YENEEA. The ends were cut back, 1 base at V and 3 bases at J, with 10 bases in the middle.

This clone appeared a few times. The chain combines TRBV5-1 with TRBJ2-1, with 7 bases identical to TRBD2. Germline V gene data show CDR1 as SGHRS and CDR2 as YFSETQ. The length of the CDR3 is 16 residues. J lost 0 bases, V lost 4 bases, and 7 bases had no gene match. The CDR3 DNA reads TGCGCCAGCAGCCCTTCTAGCGGAAGCTCCTACAATGAGCAGTTCTTC. Encoded protein: CASSPSSGSSYNEQFF.

J is TRBJ1-2 and V is TRBV6-4; D is perhaps TRBD1 (6 bases). Germline V lookup: CDR1 MRHNA, CDR2 SNTAGT. Trimming removed 8 bases at V and 1 base at J, with 20 bases between. The CDR3 covers 16 residues. CDR3 sequence reads: CASGGHQSFNNYGYTF. CDR3 coding DNA: TGTGCCAGCGGGGGACACCAAAGCTTTAATAACTATGGCTACACCTTC.

This clone appeared once. CDR3 amino acids: CASSLGRARAAEAFF. DNA for the CDR3: TGCGCCAGCAGCTTGGGCAGGGCTCGTGCGGCTGAAGCTTTCTTT. The chain uses TRBV5-1 and TRBJ1-1; D might be TRBD1 (5 bases). Per germline, CDR1 SGHRS and CDR2 YFSETQ. CDR3 size: 15 residues. V lost 0 bases and J lost 6, with 15 bases in between.

The chain uses TRBV10-3 and TRBJ2-1; 8 bases are shared with TRBD2. The junction had 3 bases not matched to a gene; V was cut back by 3 bases and J by 2 bases. Germline V CDR1 and CDR2: ENHRY, SYGVKD. The CDR3 is 15 residues long. CDR3 sequence (DNA): TGTGCCATCAGTGAACGGGAGGGGGCCTACAATGAGCAGTTCTTC. It specifies CAISEREGAYNEQFF.

This clone has only a few counts. This chain connects TRBV4-2 to TRBJ2-5; weak D call: TRBD2 (6 bases). The CDR3 loop spans 15 amino acids. V was clipped by 3 bases and J by 2 bases, with 13 bases between them. Germline V lookup: CDR1 LGHNA, CDR2 YNFKEQ. The CDR3 nucleotides read TGTGCCAGCAGCCATCATAGCGGACCGCAAGAGACCCAGTACTTC. This codes for CASSHHSGPQETQYF.

The chain is built from TRBV10-1 and TRBJ2-7, with D maybe TRBD1 (6 bases). CDR1 is WNHNN and CDR2 is SYGVQD in the germline V gene (reference sequence). CDR3 size: 14 residues. Trimming left V 3 bases short and J 5 bases short, with 14 bases between. In DNA form, the CDR3 reads TGCGCCAGCAGTGACAGGCAGGGGTTCCACGAGCAGTACTTC. This encodes CASSDRQGFHEQYF.

The chain couples TRBV4-1 to TRBJ2-5; TRBD2 matches at 9 bases. Germline V gene sequence: CDR1 MGHRA, CDR2 YSYEKL. The CDR3 is 19 residues long. The junction had 16 bases not matched to a gene; V was cut back by 3 bases and J by 2 bases. CDR3 sequence (DNA): TGCGCCAGCAGCCAGGCCCGGACTGCGGGACTAGCTAGACAAGAGACCCAGTACTTC. Translation gives CASSQARTAGLARQETQYF.

The rearrangement links TRBV27 to TRBJ2-7; 12 bases line up with TRBD2. CDR1 and CDR2 from the germline V gene are MNHEY and SMNVEV (reference sequence). The CDR3 sequence is 15 residues long. Trimming removed 5 bases from V and 3 bases from J; junction bases left unmatched: 5. The CDR3 loop is CASSIRTSGIYEQYF. The CDR3, as DNA: TGTGCCAGCAGTATCCGGACTAGCGGGATCTACGAGCAGTACTTC.

The chain recombines TRBV5-4 with TRBJ2-2; D ambiguous. The CDR3 runs 15 residues. Trimming left V 0 bases short and J 2 bases short, with 8 bases between. Per the germline V gene, CDR1 is SGHNT and CDR2 is YYREEE (reference sequence). CDR3 sequence reads: CASSLVGRNTGELFF. In nucleotides, the CDR3 is TGTGCCAGCAGCTTGGTTGGCAGAAACACCGGGGAGCTGTTTTTT.

This clone was seen a handful of times. The chain couples TRBV5-6 to TRBJ1-2; D ambiguous. The CDR3 is 15 amino acids. Germline CDR1 reads SGHDT; CDR2 reads YYEEEE. V was clipped by 0 bases and J by 3 bases, with 12 bases between them. The CDR3 spells CASSLAAGPYYGYTF. In DNA, the CDR3 is TGTGCCAGCAGCTTGGCGGCAGGCCCGTACTATGGCTACACCTTC.

The sample holds a few counts of this clone. The sample carries other DNA sequences with the same CDR3. This sequence joins TRBV6-5 and TRBJ1-3; maybe TRBD1 (5 bases). The V end lost 0 bases, the J end lost 3 bases, and 9 bases lay between the germline ends. From germline, CDR1 is MNHEY and CDR2 SVGAGI. This CDR3 is 15 amino acids long. DNA for the CDR3: TGTGCCAGCAGTTACTCTGAAGGGGTTGGAAACACCATATATTTT. It specifies CASSYSEGVGNTIYF.

The table lists this clone with a few counts. The genes are TRBV7-3 and TRBJ2-1; D is uncertain. Germline CDR1 and CDR2: SGHTA and FQGTGA. The CDR3 contains 14 residues. V was clipped by 5 bases and J by 5 bases, with 13 bases between them. The CDR3 nucleotides read TGTGCCAGCAGCCCCATAACCGGAGACAATGAGCAGTTCTTC. Its translation is CASSPITGDNEQFF.

The chain combines TRBV25-1 with TRBJ1-6, with TRBD1 as a possible D gene (6 bases). The CDR3 extends over 14 amino acids. Germline V gives CDR1 MGHDK, CDR2 SYGVNS. The ends were cut back, 10 bases at V and 14 bases at J, with 24 bases in the middle. The CDR3 DNA follows: TGTGCCACCGCTCAAGAGGGTCTAAGGGGGACCCTCCACTTT. Translation: CATAQEGLRGTLHF.